Detailed here is one TCR beta chain. Its cognate antigen is unknown. These data belong to a study of beta chain features in type 1 diabetes. The study, taken as a whole, reports: Healthy donors had naive, central memory and Treg TCRB repertoires that appeared less similar than those seen among patients.

All of the isolated RNA was reverse transcribed, so expressed TCRB transcripts were sequenced. The read count averaged around 3.6 million across naive, central memory and regulatory T cell samples. Generated by immunoSEQ multiplex PCR, the TCRdb table keeps only in-frame clones and is missing some. The table shows approximately 160,000 clones, with over 7.5% occurring only once. CDR1 and CDR2 (germline): MDHEN, SYDVKM. CDR3 length equals 14 residues. Trimming at V came to 5 bases and at J to 5 bases, leaving 5 bases not matched to a gene. The material sequenced was central memory CD4+ T cells from blood. The rearrangement uses TRBV28 and TRBJ1-4; 7 bases line up with TRBD1. This clonotype was sampled from a woman aged 18-30 years in good health. The CDR3 loop is CASSGDRENEKLFF. The CDR3 nucleotides read TGTGCCAGCAGTGGGGACAGAGAAAATGAAAAACTGTTTTTT.